The source of this T cell receptor beta chain is a study of blood T cell repertoires in COVID-19. Study-level information: Acute and convalescent COVID-19 specimens originated in the United States, Italy and Spain. From T cells, B-cell-depleted T cells, or PBMCs came the material, which was cDNA or gDNA.

Patients at the Seattle site were enrolled during active infection and followed longitudinally. The CDR3 spans 15 residues. The V and J ends lost 5 bases and 3 bases respectively, with 16 bases between them. Germline-derived CDR1 and CDR2 are SGHTA and FQGTGA. Only in-frame clones appear in the TCRdb table, and some are missing; sequencing was by immunoSEQ multiplex PCR. This table holds around 35,000 clones, about 84% found once. V gene TRBV7-3 combines with J gene TRBJ1-2, with a tentative D call TRBD1 (6 bases). Sequenced material: peripheral blood. The TCR originated in a man in his sixties or seventies with COVID-19, enrolled during active disease. The CDR3 DNA sequence: TGTGCCAGCAGCCTGCAACCGGGACAATACTATGGCTACACCTTC. Translating it yields CASSLQPGQYYGYTF.